Sequencing of this T cell receptor (beta chain) was carried out in a study of low-dose radiotherapy and immunotherapy resistance in tumors (dated by TCRdb to between 2021 and 2024). At the level of the whole study: Cohort 1 received 0.5 Gy per fraction every 2 weeks, with a prescribed total PTV dose of 6.5 Gy. Eight patients were included in the translational analysis, namely three from the first dose cohort plus the first five from the second dose cohort. Patients took aspirin 300 mg orally once daily for four cycles, starting on cycle 1 day 1. TCRalpha and TCRbeta libraries were deep-sequenced on an Illumina MiniSeq instrument. Intravenous cyclophosphamide at 200 mg/m2 was administered every two weeks, one day ahead of each radiation and immunotherapy administration. For Cohort 2, the dose was 1 Gy per fraction given every two weeks, adding up to 13 Gy in total across 26 weeks. No randomization into treatment groups was done for the people taking part in the trial. First-strand cDNA was synthesized using Superscript III and a set of TRAV- and TRBV-specific primers, so that both TCRalpha and TCRbeta chains were covered. Patients were given nivolumab as a 240 mg flat dose every two weeks and ipilimumab at 1 mg/kg every six weeks, with both drugs delivered intravenously.

The sample holds many counts of this clonotype. It has no known antigen specificity. No base quality information exists; no much larger clone differs at one position. The time point label of this sample denotes: before trial treatment. The donors came from RACIN, which was a single-arm phase I dose-escalation trial that paired nivolumab and ipilimumab with aspirin, low-dose cyclophosphamide and low-dose radiotherapy. Eligible patients had advanced, TIL-negative solid tumors. The run used an Illumina MiniSeq. TCRs were amplified with Phusion for 15 to 20 PCR cycles, with a constant-region primer paired with the adapter attached to the V primers. Amplification of the isolated mRNA was done with the MessageAmp II aRNA Amplification Kit, which involved a roughly 16-hour in vitro transcription at 37 degrees C. mRNA for TCR sequencing was isolated with the Dynabeads mRNA DIRECT Purification Kit. Indexed Illumina adapters were added in a second approximately 25-cycle Phusion PCR, and the resulting products were purified with AMPure XP beads. For the original study's pipeline: Using custom Perl scripts, TCR sequences that encoded the same protein were pooled, out-of-frame sequences were dropped, and the abundance of each clonotype was calculated. Any TCR sequence supported by only a single read was excluded from analysis. The metrics used to describe the repertoires included Shannon entropy, Gini index, clonality, richness, and the frequency of TCRs shared between repertoires. The raw public data were reprocessed by TCRdb itself: fastp quality trimming at Q25, MiXCR clonotype calling, in-frame beta chains only. All rows with the same CDR3 protein become a single entry with the most common DNA and genes. The V and J calls here are based on TCRdb, not the publication. The sample table contains about 50,000 distinct CDR3 sequences; only one count was recorded for 12% of them. The biggest ten clones account for 6.2% of the sample.

Unmatched junction bases come to 7, with V trimmed by 6 bases and J by 4 bases. From a lookup of the germline V gene (reference sequence), CDR1 and CDR2 are DFQATT and SNEGSKA. The CDR3 goes from the cysteine to the phenylalanine over 14 residues. Of all the DNA, just the CDR3 is kept, 42 bases in frame from base 1. Here the sequenced sample was PBMCs, taken before treatment. This clonotype originated in a female donor with ovarian cancer. In this chain, TRBV20-1 is recombined with TRBJ2-2, and 8 junction bases match TRBD2. The CDR3 loop reads CSATQAGATGELFF. The bases are TGCAGTGCGACCCAAGCGGGAGCCACCGGGGAGCTGTTTTTT.